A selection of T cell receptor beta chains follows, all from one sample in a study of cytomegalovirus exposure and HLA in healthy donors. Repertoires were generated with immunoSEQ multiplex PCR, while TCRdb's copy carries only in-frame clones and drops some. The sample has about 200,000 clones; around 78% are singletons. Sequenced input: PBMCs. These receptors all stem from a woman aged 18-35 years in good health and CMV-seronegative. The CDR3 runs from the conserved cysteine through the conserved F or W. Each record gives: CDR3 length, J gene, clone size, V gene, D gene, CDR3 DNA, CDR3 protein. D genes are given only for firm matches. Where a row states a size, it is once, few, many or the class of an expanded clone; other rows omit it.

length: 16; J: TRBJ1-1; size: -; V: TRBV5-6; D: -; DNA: TGTGCCAGCAGCCCAGCGGTTCAGGGACCCTACACTGAAGCTTTCTTT; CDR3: CASSPAVQGPYTEAFF
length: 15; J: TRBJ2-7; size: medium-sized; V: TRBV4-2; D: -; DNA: TGTGCCAGCAGCCAAGATGATAGCAGCTCCTACGAGCAGTACTTC; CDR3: CASSQDDSSSYEQYF
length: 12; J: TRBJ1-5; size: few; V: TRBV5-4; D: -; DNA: TGTGCCAGCAGCTTACAGGGTCAGCCCCAGCATTTT; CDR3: CASSLQGQPQHF
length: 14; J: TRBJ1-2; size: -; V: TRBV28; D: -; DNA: TGTGCCAGCAGGACTCACGGGGGAACGGGTGGCTACACCTTC; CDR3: CASRTHGGTGGYTF
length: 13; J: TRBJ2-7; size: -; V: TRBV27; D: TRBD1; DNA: TGTGCCAGCAGTTTGACAGGGGTGCGGGAGCAGTACTTC; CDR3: CASSLTGVREQYF
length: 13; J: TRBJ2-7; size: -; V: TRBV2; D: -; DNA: TGTGCCAGCCGGACGGACAGTGTCCACGAGCAGTACTTC; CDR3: CASRTDSVHEQYF
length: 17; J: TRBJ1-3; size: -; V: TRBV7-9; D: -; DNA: TGTGCCAGCGGGCAGGGAGACAGGACCTTCTCTGGAAACACCATATATTTT; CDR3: CASGQGDRTFSGNTIYF
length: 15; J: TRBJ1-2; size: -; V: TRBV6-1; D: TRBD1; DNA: TGTGCCAGCAGCCCCAGGACAGGATTCAACTATGGCTACACCTTC; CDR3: CASSPRTGFNYGYTF
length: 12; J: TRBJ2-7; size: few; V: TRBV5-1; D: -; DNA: TGCGCCAGCAGCTTGGACACCTACGAGCAGTACTTC; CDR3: CASSLDTYEQYF
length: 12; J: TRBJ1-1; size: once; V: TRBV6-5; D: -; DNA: TGTGCCAGCAGTTCGCAACAGAGAGGAGCTTTCTTT; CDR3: CASSSQQRGAFF
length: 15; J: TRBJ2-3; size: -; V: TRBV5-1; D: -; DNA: TGCGCCAGCAGCGCACAGGGTGGAGGCACAGATACGCAGTATTTT; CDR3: CASSAQGGGTDTQYF
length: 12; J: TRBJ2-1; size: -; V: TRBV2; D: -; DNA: TGTGCCTCACATAGACAGGAGTCGCCTAAATTCTTC; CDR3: CASHRQESPKFF
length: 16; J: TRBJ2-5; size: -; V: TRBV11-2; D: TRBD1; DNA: TGTGCCAGCAGCCCCCCGGGACAGGGGGCCGTCGAGACCCAGTACTTC; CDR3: CASSPPGQGAVETQYF
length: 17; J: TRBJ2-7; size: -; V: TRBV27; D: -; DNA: TGTGCCAGCAGTTTATCGGGCGGCGACCCGATAGCCTACGAGCAGTACTTC; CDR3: CASSLSGGDPIAYEQYF
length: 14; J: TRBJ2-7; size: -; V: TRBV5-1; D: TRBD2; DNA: TGCGCCAGCAGCTACGGGACTAGCGGCTACGAGCAGTACTTC; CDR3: CASSYGTSGYEQYF
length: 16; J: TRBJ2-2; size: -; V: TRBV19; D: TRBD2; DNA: TGTGCCAGCACCCGAGCAGCGGGAAGGTCCACCGGGGAGCTGTTTTTT; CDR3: CASTRAAGRSTGELFF
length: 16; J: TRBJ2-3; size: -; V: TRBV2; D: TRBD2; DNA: TGTGCCAGCAGTGACACCGGGACTAGTTTCACAGATACGCAGTATTTT; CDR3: CASSDTGTSFTDTQYF
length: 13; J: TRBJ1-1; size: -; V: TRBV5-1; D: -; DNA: TGCGCCAGCAGCTTGGCACAAGTTACTGAAGCTTTCTTT; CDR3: CASSLAQVTEAFF
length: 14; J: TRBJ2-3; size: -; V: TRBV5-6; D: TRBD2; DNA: TGTGCCAGCAGCCCGAGCGGGAGGCCAGATACGCAGTATTTT; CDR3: CASSPSGRPDTQYF
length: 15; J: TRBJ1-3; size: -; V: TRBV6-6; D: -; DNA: TGTGCCAGCAGTTACGGGTATAACTCTGGAAACACCATATATTTT; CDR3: CASSYGYNSGNTIYF
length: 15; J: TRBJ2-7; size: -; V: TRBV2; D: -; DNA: TGTGCCAGCAGTGAGGTGCGGGTGGTCTCCTACGAGCAGTACTTC; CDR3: CASSEVRVVSYEQYF
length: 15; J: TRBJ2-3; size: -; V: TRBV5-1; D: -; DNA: TGCGCCAGCAGCATTGGCAGAGGGGCGGCAGATACGCAGTATTTT; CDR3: CASSIGRGAADTQYF
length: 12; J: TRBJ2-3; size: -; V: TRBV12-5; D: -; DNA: TGTGCTAGTGGCCCCTCGACAGATACGCAGTATTTT; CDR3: CASGPSTDTQYF
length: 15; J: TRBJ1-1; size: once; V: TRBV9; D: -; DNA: TGTGCCAGCAGCGTAGAGGTAGGGATAGGCACTGAAGCTTTCTTT; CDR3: CASSVEVGIGTEAFF
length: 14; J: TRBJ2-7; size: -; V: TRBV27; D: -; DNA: TGTGCCAGCAGTTCTTTAGCGGCCACCTACGAGCAGTACTTC; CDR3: CASSSLAATYEQYF
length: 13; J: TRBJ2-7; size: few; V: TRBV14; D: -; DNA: TGTGCCAGCAGCCTCCTTGATAGCCACGAGCAGTACTTC; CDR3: CASSLLDSHEQYF
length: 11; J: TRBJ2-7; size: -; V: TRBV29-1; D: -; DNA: TGCAGCGTTGGATTCGGGGACGAGCAGTACTTC; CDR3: CSVGFGDEQYF
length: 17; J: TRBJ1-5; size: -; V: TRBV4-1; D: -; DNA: TGCGCCAGCAGCCAAGTTACAAACCTGAGGGGCAATCAGCCCCAGCATTTT; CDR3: CASSQVTNLRGNQPQHF
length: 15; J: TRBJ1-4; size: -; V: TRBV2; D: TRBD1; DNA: TGTGCCAGCAGTAAACCGGGACAGGGTCGAGAAAAACTGTTTTTT; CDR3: CASSKPGQGREKLFF
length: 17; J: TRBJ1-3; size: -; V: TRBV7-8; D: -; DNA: TGTGCCAGCAGCGGAAGGAAGGCGGGGTTCTCTGGAAACACCATATATTTT; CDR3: CASSGRKAGFSGNTIYF
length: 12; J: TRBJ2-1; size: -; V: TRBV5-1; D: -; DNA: TGCGCCAGCAGCTTTAGGGGGAATGAGCAGTTCTTC; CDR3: CASSFRGNEQFF
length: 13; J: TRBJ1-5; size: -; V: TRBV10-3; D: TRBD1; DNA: TGTGCCATCCGGTCGGACAGGGACCAGCCCCAGCATTTT; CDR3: CAIRSDRDQPQHF
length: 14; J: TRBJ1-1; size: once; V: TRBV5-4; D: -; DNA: TGTGCCAGCAGCCACCGCTGGGGGAACACTGAAGCTTTCTTT; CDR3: CASSHRWGNTEAFF
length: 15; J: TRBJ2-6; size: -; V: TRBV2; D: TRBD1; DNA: TGTGCCACAAAAGGGGGCCTTTCCGGGGCCAACGTCCTGACTTTC; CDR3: CATKGGLSGANVLTF
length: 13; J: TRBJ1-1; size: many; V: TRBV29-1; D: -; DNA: TGCAGCGTGATCCCTCAATTGAACACTGAAGCTTTCTTT; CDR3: CSVIPQLNTEAFF
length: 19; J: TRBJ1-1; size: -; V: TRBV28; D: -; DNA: TGTGCCAGCAGTTTATTTTACCAGGGAGTTCTTAGTGTGGACACTGAAGCTTTCTTT; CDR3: CASSLFYQGVLSVDTEAFF
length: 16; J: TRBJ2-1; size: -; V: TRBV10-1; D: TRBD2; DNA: TGCGCCAGCAGTCCCCTTGCGGGGGGAGCCGGCAATGAGCAGTTCTTC; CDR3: CASSPLAGGAGNEQFF
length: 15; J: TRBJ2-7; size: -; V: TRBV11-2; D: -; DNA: TGTGCCAGCAGGCCTATCCGGGCAGGGCTCTACGAGCAGTACTTC; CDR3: CASRPIRAGLYEQYF
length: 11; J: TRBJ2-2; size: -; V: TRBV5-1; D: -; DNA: TGCGCCAGCAGCTCCGGAGGGGAGCTGTTTTTT; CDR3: CASSSGGELFF
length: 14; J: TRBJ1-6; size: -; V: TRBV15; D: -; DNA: TGTGCCACCAGCAGCCAGATTGGGGATTCACCCCTCCACTTT; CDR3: CATSSQIGDSPLHF
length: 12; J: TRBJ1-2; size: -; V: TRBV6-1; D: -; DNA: TGTGCCAGCAGTGAGGGCAGAGATGGCTACACCTTC; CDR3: CASSEGRDGYTF
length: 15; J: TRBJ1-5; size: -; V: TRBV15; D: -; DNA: TGTGCCACCAGCCCACCCGGTAGGGGGAATCAGCCCCAGCATTTT; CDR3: CATSPPGRGNQPQHF
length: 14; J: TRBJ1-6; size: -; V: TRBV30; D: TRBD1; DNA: TGTGCCTGGGACAGGGTTCAGCCTAATTCACCCCTCCACTTT; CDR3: CAWDRVQPNSPLHF
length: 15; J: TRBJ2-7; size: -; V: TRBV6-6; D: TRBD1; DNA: TGTGCCAGCAGTTACTCACAGGGGTCGGCCTACGAGCAGTACTTC; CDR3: CASSYSQGSAYEQYF
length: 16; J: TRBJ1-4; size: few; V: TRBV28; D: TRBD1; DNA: TGTGCCAGCAGGGCCGGACAGGGATCGACTAATGAAAAACTGTTTTTT; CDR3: CASRAGQGSTNEKLFF
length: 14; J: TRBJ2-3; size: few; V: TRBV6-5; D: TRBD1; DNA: TGTGCCAGCAGTAGACAGGGGAGCACAGATACGCAGTATTTT; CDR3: CASSRQGSTDTQYF
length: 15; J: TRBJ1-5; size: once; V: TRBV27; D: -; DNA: TGTGCCAGCAGTTTGACCGTTAATAGCAATCAGCCCCAGCATTTT; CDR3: CASSLTVNSNQPQHF
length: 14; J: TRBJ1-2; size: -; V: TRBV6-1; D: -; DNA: TGTGCCAGCAGATGGGGCAGGGGAGACTATGGCTACACCTTC; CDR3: CASRWGRGDYGYTF
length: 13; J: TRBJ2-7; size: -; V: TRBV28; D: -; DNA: TGTGCCAGCGTGTCCCAGGGGTACTACGAGCAGTACTTC; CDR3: CASVSQGYYEQYF
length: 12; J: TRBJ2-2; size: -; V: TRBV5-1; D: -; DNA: TGCGCCAGCAGCCCTCACACCGGGGAGCTGTTTTTT; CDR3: CASSPHTGELFF
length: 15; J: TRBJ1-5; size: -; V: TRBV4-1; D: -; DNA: TGCGCCAGCAGCCAAGATAGGGCAAGGCGGCAGCCCCAGCATTTT; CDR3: CASSQDRARRQPQHF
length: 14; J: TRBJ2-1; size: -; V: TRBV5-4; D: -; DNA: TGTGCCAGCAGCTTGGAACAGGTGAACAATGAGCAGTTCTTC; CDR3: CASSLEQVNNEQFF
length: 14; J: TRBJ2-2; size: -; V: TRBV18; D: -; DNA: TGTGCCAGCTCACCAGGACAGAACACCGGGGAGCTGTTTTTT; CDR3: CASSPGQNTGELFF
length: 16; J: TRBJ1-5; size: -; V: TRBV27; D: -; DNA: TGTGCCAGCAGTCCTACCCGGACTCCTAGCAATCAGCCCCAGCATTTT; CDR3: CASSPTRTPSNQPQHF